This entry concerns a single T cell receptor (beta chain). Its antigen remains unknown. V lost 4 bases and J lost 8, with 17 bases in between. Germline-derived CDR1 and CDR2 are MGHRA and YSYEKL. This CDR3 spans 14 amino acids. Three rounds of nested PCR, following a modified ARM-PCR protocol, produced the TCRbeta library. Via MiXCR, TCRdb re-called the multiplex PCR reads, giving one row per CDR3 protein. The top ten hold about 25% of the sample, which has just over 200,000 distinct CDR3 sequences, 71% seen once. RNA was extracted from bulk tissue without any cell sorting. This record comes from a study of tumor and adjacent non-tumor tissue in lung cancer. Turning to the study itself: On average, productive TCRbeta reads reached roughly 4 million per sample. Notes on the study in general: Tumor repertoires had a smaller top 100 clone share than normal lung.

The source material was lung tumor tissue. The clonotype comes from a man aged 60 to 75 with non-small cell lung cancer. The rearrangement links TRBV4-1 to TRBJ1-2; tentative D call: TRBD1 (6 bases). The CDR3 DNA follows: TGCGCCAGCAGCCTGGACAGCATCTCTTTCGGCTACACCTTC. Translation gives CASSLDSISFGYTF.